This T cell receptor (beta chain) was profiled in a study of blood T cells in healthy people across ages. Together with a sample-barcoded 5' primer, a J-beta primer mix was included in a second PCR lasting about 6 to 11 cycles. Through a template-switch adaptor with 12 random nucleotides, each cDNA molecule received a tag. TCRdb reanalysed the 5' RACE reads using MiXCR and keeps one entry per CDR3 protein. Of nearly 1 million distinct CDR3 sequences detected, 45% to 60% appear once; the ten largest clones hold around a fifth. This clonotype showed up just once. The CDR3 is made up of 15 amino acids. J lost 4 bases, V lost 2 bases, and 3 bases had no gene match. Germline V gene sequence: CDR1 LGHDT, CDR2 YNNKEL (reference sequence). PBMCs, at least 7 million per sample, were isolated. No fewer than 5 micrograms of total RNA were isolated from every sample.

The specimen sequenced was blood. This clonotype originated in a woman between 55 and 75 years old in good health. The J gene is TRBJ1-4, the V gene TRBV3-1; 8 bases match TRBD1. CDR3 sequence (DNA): TGTGCCAGCAGCCAACGGGGGACAGGTAATGAAAAACTGTTTTTT. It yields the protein CASSQRGTGNEKLFF.